This is a list of T cell receptor beta chains from one sample in a study of blood T cell repertoires in COVID-19. Sequenced by immunoSEQ multiplex PCR; TCRdb stores in-frame clones only, minus some. The data show more than 250,000 clones, 65% to 85% seen once. Sequencing was carried out using peripheral blood. The receptors here all came from a woman between 45 and 60 years old with acute or convalescent COVID-19. Each CDR3 is given with its conserved first and last residue. D genes are given only for firm matches. Rows give clone size only sometimes, using once, few, many, or a class for an expanded clone.

size | J | V | D | DNA | CDR3
once | TRBJ2-3 | TRBV10-2 | TRBD1 | TGCGCCAGCAGGGCCAAGGGAGGACAGGGTGAGAGAGATACGCAGTATTTT | CASRAKGGQGERDTQYF
once | TRBJ1-2 | TRBV5-6 | . | TGTGCCAGCAGCTTGGTTCAGGGCGGTAACTATGGCTACACCTTC | CASSLVQGGNYGYTF
few | TRBJ2-3 | TRBV5-5 | TRBD2 | TGTGCCAGCACCTTAGCGGGGGGAAACACAGATACGCAGTATTTT | CASTLAGGNTDTQYF
. | TRBJ2-3 | TRBV7-7 | . | TGTGCCAGCAGCCTCCGACTGGCAGATACGCAGTATTTT | CASSLRLADTQYF
. | TRBJ1-2 | TRBV29-1 | . | TGCAGCGTTGGGCAGTCCCGTAACTATGGCTACACCTTC | CSVGQSRNYGYTF
few | TRBJ1-6 | TRBV16 | . | TGTGCCAGCAGCCCCCGACAGGAGCCTGATTCACCCCTCCACTTT | CASSPRQEPDSPLHF
. | TRBJ1-5 | TRBV2 | TRBD1 | TGTGCCAGCAGCCCCGAGGGACAGGGATTCCATCAGCCCCAGCATTTT | CASSPEGQGFHQPQHF
. | TRBJ1-4 | TRBV27 | TRBD1 | TGTGCCAGCAGTCCCATCGACAGGGCAACTAATGAAAAACTGTTTTTT | CASSPIDRATNEKLFF
. | TRBJ1-1 | TRBV4-2 | . | TGTGCCAGCAGCCGAGGAGGTGGACAGACGAACACTGAAGCTTTCTTT | CASSRGGGQTNTEAFF
. | TRBJ2-5 | TRBV7-7 | . | TGTGCCAGCAGCCCCCAAGGACAGCTTCAAGAGACCCAGTACTTC | CASSPQGQLQETQYF
. | TRBJ1-3 | TRBV2 | . | TGTGCCAGCCTTGAAGGGGCCACTGGAAACACCATATATTTT | CASLEGATGNTIYF
. | TRBJ2-1 | TRBV6-5 | TRBD2 | TGTGCCAGCAGGCTACTAGCGGGCGCCCTGTATGAGCAGTTCTTC | CASRLLAGALYEQFF
once | TRBJ2-2 | TRBV5-8 | . | TGTGCCAGCAGGAGATGGGGGGGCGGAGATCAGAACACCGGGGAGCTGTTTTTT | CASRRWGGGDQNTGELFF
. | TRBJ1-1 | TRBV20-1 | . | TGCAGTGCCACAGTACAGGGAGACGCTTTCTTT | CSATVQGDAFF
. | TRBJ2-5 | TRBV5-5 | TRBD2 | TGTGCCAGCAGCCCGGGACTAGCGGTGGAGACCCAGTACTTC | CASSPGLAVETQYF
. | TRBJ1-2 | TRBV27 | . | TGTGCCAGCAGTATCAACAGGTTTCGGGGCTACACCTTC | CASSINRFRGYTF
. | TRBJ1-1 | TRBV19 | . | TGTGCCAGTAGTTCCGGGGAAAGCACTGAAGCTTTCTTT | CASSSGESTEAFF